This T cell receptor (beta chain) was retrieved from a study of T cells in localized non-small cell lung cancer. General study points: Heterogeneity is still possible, as just one tumor region was sequenced. Overall survival was longer when the density of T cells in the blood was higher.

TCRdb's copy holds only in-frame clones and misses some; the assay was immunoSEQ multiplex PCR. The sample includes roughly 50,000 clones, just over 90% of them seen just once. With respect to this clone: As yet, its antigen is unknown.

The CDR3 totals 15 residues. This TCR came from a man between 40 and 75 years old with stage I lung adenocarcinoma. The chain has TRBV21-1 and TRBJ2-7; the listed D gene, TRBD2, was not tested against the DNA. TRBV21-1 is a pseudogene. The sample in question was peripheral blood, obtained before any cancer treatment. The CDR3 DNA follows: TGTGCCAGCAGCAAAGTAGTGGGAGGGAAGTACGAGCAGTACTTC. This gives the protein CASSKVVGGKYEQYF.